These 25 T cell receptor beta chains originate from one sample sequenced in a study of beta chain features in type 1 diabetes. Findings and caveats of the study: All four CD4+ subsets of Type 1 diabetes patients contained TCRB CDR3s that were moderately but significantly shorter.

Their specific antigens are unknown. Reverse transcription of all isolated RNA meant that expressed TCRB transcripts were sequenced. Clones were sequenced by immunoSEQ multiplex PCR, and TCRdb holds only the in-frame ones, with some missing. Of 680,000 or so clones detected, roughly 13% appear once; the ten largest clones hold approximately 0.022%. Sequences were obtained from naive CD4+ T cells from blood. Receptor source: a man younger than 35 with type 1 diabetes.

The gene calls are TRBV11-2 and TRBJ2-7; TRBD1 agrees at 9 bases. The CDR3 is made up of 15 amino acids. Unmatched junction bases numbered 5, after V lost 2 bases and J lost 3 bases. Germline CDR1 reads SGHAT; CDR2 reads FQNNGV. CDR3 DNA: TGTGCCAGCAGCTTACAACAGGGACAGGGCTACGAGCAGTACTTC. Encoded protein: CASSLQQGQGYEQYF. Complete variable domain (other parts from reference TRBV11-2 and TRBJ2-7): EAGVAQSPRYKIIEKRQSVAFWCNPISGHATLYWYQQILGQGPKLLIQFQNNGVVDDSQLPKDRFSAERLKGVDSTLKIQPAKLEDSAVYLCASSLQQGQGYEQYFGPGTRLTVT.

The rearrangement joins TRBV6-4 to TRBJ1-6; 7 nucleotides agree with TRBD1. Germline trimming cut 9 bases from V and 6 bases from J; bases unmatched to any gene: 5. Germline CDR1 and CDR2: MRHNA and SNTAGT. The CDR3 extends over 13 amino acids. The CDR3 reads CARLQGGNSPLHF. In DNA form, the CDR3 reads TGTGCCAGACTTCAGGGGGGTAATTCACCCCTCCACTTT.

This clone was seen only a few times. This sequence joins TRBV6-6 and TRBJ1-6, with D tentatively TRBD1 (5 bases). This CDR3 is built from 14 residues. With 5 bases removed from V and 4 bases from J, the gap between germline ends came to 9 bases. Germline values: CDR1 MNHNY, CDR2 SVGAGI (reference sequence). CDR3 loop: CASSQGGYNSPLHF. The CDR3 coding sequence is TGTGCCAGCAGTCAGGGAGGATATAATTCACCCCTCCACTTT.

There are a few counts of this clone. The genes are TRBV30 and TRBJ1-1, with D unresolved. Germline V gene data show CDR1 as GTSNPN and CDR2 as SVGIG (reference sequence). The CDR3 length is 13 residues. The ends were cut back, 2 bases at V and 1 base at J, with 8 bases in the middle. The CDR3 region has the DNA TGTGCCTGGAGTAGACGTTGGAACACTGAAGCTTTCTTT. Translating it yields CAWSRRWNTEAFF.

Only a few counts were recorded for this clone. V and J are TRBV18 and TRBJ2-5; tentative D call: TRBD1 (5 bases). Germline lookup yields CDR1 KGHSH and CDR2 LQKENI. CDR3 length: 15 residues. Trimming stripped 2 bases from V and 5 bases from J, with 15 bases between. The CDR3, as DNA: TGTGCCAGCTCACCAACCCCGACAGTCCCCGAGACCCAGTACTTC. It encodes CASSPTPTVPETQYF.

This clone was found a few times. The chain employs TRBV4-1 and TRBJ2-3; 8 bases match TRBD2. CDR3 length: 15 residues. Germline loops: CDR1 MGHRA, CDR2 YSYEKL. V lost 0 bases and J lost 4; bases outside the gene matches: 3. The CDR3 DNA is TGCGCCAGCAGCCAAGATGGCGGGGGGTCAGATACGCAGTATTTT. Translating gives CASSQDGGGSDTQYF.

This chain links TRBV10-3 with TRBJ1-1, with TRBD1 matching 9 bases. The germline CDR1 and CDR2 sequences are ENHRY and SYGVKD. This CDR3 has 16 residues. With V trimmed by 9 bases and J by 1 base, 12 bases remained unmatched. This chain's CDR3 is CAMARDRVPGNTEAFF. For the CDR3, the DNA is TGTGCCATGGCCCGGGACAGGGTTCCTGGGAACACTGAAGCTTTCTTT.

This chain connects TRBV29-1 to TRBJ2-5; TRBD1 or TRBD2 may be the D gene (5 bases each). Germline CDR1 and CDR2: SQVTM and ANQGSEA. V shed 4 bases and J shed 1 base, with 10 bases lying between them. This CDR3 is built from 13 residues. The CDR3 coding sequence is TGCAGCGTTGTACGGGGCAGCCAAGAGACCCAGTACTTC. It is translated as CSVVRGSQETQYF.

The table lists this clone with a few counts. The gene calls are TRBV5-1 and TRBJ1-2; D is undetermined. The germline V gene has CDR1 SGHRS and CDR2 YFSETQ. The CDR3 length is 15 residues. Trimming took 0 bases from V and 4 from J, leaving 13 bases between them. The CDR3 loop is CASSLGGSDSYGYTF. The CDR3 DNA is TGCGCCAGCAGCTTGGGCGGCAGCGACTCCTATGGCTACACCTTC. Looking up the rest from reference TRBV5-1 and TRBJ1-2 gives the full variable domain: KAGVTQTPRYLIKTRGQQVTLSCSPISGHRSVSWYQQTPGQGLQFLFEYFSETQRNKGNFPGRFSGRQFSNSRSEMNVSTLELGDSALYLCASSLGGSDSYGYTFGSGTRLTVV.

CDR3 bases: TGTGCCAGGAAACGGAACGAGCAGTACTTC. Translating gives CARKRNEQYF. V is TRBV27 and J is TRBJ2-7; D gene ambiguous. From germline, CDR1 is MNHEY and CDR2 SMNVEV (reference sequence). The CDR3 runs to 10 residues. V shed 9 bases and J shed 5 bases, with 8 bases lying between them.

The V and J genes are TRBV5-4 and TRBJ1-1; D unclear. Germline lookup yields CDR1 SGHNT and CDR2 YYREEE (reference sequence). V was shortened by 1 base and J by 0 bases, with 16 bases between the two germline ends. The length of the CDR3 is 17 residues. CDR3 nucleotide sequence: TGTGCCAGCAGCTTGCGATTCACCCCCGTCATGAACACTGAAGCTTTCTTT. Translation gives CASSLRFTPVMNTEAFF.

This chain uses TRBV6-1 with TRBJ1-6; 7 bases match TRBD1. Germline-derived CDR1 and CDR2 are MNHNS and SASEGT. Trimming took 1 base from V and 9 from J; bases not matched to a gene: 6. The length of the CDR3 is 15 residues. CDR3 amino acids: CASSEGGGGFSPLHF. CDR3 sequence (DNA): TGTGCCAGCAGTGAAGGAGGAGGGGGCTTTTCACCCCTCCACTTT.

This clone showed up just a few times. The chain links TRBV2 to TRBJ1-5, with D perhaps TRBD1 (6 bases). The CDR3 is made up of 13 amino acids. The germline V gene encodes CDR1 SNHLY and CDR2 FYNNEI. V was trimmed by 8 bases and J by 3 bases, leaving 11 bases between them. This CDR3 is CASYAGVNQPQHF. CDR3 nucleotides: TGTGCCAGCTACGCAGGGGTCAATCAGCCCCAGCATTTT.

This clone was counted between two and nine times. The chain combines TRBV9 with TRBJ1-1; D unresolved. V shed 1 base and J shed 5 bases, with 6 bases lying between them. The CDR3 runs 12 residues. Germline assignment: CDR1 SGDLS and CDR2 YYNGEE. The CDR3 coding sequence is TGTGCCAGCAGCGTATCAAATACTGAAGCTTTCTTT. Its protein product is CASSVSNTEAFF.

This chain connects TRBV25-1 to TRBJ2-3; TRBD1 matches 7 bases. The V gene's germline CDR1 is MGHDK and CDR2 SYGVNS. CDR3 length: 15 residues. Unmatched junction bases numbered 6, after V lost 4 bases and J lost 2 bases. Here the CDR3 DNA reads TGTGCCAGCAGTGGGACAGGAGGACCCACAGATACGCAGTATTTT. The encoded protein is CASSGTGGPTDTQYF.

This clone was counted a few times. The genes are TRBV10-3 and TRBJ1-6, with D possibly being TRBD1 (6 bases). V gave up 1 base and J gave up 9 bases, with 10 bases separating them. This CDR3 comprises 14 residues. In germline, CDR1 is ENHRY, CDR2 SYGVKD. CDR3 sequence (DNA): TGTGCCATCAGTGAGTTAGGGGGAGCTTCACCCCTCCACTTT. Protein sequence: CAISELGGASPLHF.

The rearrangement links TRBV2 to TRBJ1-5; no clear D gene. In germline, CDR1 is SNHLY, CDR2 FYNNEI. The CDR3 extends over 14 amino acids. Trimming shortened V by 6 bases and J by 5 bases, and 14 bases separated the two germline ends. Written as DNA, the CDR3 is TGTGCCAGCAGGCCCGGGTTGGGCGATCAGCCCCAGCATTTT. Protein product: CASRPGLGDQPQHF.

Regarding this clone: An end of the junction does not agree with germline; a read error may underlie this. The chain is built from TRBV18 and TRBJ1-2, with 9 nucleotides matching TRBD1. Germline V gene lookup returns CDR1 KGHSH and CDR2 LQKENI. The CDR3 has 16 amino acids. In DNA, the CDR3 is TGTGCCAGCTCATCACCCTCGACAGGGGGGGACTATGGCTACACCTTC. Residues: CASSSPSTGGDYGYTF.

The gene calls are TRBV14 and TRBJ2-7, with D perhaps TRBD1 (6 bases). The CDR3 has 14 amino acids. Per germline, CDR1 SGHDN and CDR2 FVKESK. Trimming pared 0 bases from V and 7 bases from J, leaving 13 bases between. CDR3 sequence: CASSQDSRGQEQYF. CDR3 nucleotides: TGTGCCAGCAGCCAAGATTCTAGAGGACAGGAGCAGTACTTC.

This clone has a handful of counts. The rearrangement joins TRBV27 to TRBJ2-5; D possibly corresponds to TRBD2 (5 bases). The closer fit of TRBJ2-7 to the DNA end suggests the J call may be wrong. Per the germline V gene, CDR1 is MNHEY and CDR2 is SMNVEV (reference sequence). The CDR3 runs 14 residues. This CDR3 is CASSFTGVTYEQYF. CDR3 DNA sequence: TGTGCCAGCAGTTTCACCGGGGTAACCTACGAGCAGTACTTC.

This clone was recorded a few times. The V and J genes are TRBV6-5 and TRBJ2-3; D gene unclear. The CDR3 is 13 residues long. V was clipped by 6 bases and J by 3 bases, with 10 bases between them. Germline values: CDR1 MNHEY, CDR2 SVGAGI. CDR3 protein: CASRVSGTDTQYF. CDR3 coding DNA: TGTGCCAGCAGGGTTAGTGGTACAGATACGCAGTATTTT.

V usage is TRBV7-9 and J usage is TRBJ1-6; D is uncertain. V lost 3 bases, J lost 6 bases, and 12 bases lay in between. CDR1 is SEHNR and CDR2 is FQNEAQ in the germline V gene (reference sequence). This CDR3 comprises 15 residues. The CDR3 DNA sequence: TGTGCCAGCAGCTTGTCGGACCCCAGTAATTCACCCCTCCACTTT. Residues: CASSLSDPSNSPLHF.

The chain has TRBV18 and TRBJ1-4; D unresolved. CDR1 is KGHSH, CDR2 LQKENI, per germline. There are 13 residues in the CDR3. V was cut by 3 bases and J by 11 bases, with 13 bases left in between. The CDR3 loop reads CASSPYNQEKLFF. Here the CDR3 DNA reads TGTGCCAGCTCACCTTATAATCAAGAGAAACTGTTTTTT.

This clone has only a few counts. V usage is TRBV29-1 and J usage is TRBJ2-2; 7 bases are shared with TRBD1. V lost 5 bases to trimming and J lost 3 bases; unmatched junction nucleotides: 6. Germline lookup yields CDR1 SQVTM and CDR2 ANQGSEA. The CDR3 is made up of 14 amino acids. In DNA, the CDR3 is TGCAGCGTTAAGCTGACAGGGTACACCGGGGAGCTGTTTTTT. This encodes CSVKLTGYTGELFF.

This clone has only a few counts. The CDR3, as DNA: TGTGCCAGCAGTAAAGAGGCTAGCGGCACATGGACCCAGTACTTC. It translates to CASSKEASGTWTQYF. The chain carries TRBV9 and TRBJ2-5, with 7 bases lining up with TRBD2. CDR1 is SGDLS, CDR2 YYNGEE, per germline. Trimming cost V 5 bases and J 7 bases; bases outside gene matches: 14. The CDR3 is made up of 15 amino acids.